This section outlines one T cell receptor (beta chain) sequence together with its context. This sample stems from a study of blood T cell repertoires in COVID-19. Whole-study context: Sites in the United States, Italy and Spain provided acute and convalescent COVID-19 samples. Nucleic acid was either cDNA or gDNA, and it came from T cells, B-cell-depleted T cells, or PBMCs.

Assay used: immunoSEQ multiplex PCR; TCRdb lists only in-frame clones, some missing. The sample shows roughly 260,000 clones, roughly 82% of them seen only once. Germline values: CDR1 SGHNT, CDR2 YYREEE (reference sequence). The CDR3 totals 13 residues. Trimming stripped 2 bases from V and 3 bases from J, with 9 bases between. The chain carries TRBV5-4 and TRBJ2-7; D possibly corresponds to TRBD2 (6 bases). This clonotype originated in a woman older than 75 with active or convalescent COVID-19. The sequencing sample was made of peripheral blood. The CDR3 protein is CASSLGGDYEQYF. The DNA of the CDR3 is TGTGCCAGCAGCTTAGGAGGGGACTACGAGCAGTACTTC. Full variable domain (outside the CDR3, taken from reference TRBV5-4 and TRBJ2-7): ETGVTQSPTHLIKTRGQQVTLRCSSQSGHNTVSWYQQALGQGPQFIFQYYREEENGRGNFPPRFSGLQFPNYSSELNVNALELDDSALYLCASSLGGDYEQYFGPGTRLTVT.